Listed below are T cell receptor beta chains from one sample, sequenced in a study of control samples from healthy donors and cancer patients. The repertoire was sequenced with immunoSEQ multiplex PCR; TCRdb's copy has only in-frame clones and lacks some. Of some 140,000 clones in the sample, 90% to 95% were seen once. The sequenced sample consisted of blood. The receptors come from a middle-aged man in good health. Each CDR3 is given with its conserved first and last residue. D genes are given only for firm matches. Rows may omit the clone size; those that give it use once, few, many or a size class.

V	J	D	size	DNA	CDR3
TRBV7-6	TRBJ2-7	TRBD2	.	TGTGCCAGCAGCTTAGGGGAGGGGTTGGTGGGCTACGAGCAGTACTTC	CASSLGEGLVGYEQYF
TRBV18	TRBJ2-4	.	.	TGTGCCAGCTCACCGGACTCGAACATTCAGTACTTC	CASSPDSNIQYF
TRBV27	TRBJ2-1	TRBD1	.	TGTGCCAGCAAGGGGGACAGGGGTGTCTACAATGAGCAGTTCTTC	CASKGDRGVYNEQFF
TRBV27	TRBJ2-1	.	.	TGTGCCAGCAGTTCGACGGATGCCTACAATGAGCAGTTCTTC	CASSSTDAYNEQFF
TRBV2	TRBJ1-4	TRBD1	.	TGTGCCAGCAGACCCGACAGGGCGGGGAATGAAAAACTGTTTTTT	CASRPDRAGNEKLFF
TRBV12-3/TRBV12-4	TRBJ2-1	.	.	TGTGCCAGCACTCAATTCGGGGCTGAGCAGTTCTTC	CASTQFGAEQFF
TRBV6-5	TRBJ1-2	.	.	TGTGCCACCCAGGGTTACCTGGTAGCTAACTATGGCTACACCTTC	CATQGYLVANYGYTF
TRBV10-2	TRBJ2-7	TRBD1	once	TGCGCCAGCAGGGGGGACAGATCCTACGAGCAGTACTTC	CASRGDRSYEQYF
TRBV19	TRBJ2-1	.	.	TGTGCCAGTAGTATAGGCCTTTACAATGAGCAGTTCTTC	CASSIGLYNEQFF
TRBV9	TRBJ2-7	.	.	TGTGCCAGCAGCGTAGAAGAAGGGTATTACGAGCAGTACTTC	CASSVEEGYYEQYF
TRBV9	TRBJ1-1	TRBD1	.	TGTGCCAGCAGCGCAGGGGGAGCCGCTGAAGCTTTCTTT	CASSAGGAAEAFF
TRBV2	TRBJ1-2	.	.	TGTGCCAGCCTGAAAAGCGGGACTTCACCCGGCTACACCTTC	CASLKSGTSPGYTF
TRBV29-1	TRBJ2-7	TRBD2	.	TGCAGCGTTAGGGGCGGGGGGAAGGACTACGAGCAGTACTTC	CSVRGGGKDYEQYF
TRBV28	TRBJ2-2	.	.	TGTGCCAGCAGTTTGGTTGGGGGTAAGACCGGGGAGCTGTTTTTT	CASSLVGGKTGELFF
TRBV11-2	TRBJ2-1	TRBD1	.	TGTGCCAGCACCAGGGACAGGTTTAGGTCTGATGAGCAGTTCTTC	CASTRDRFRSDEQFF
TRBV9	TRBJ2-7	.	.	TGTGCCAGCAGCGTAGGTCCAGGACCATACGAGCAGTACTTC	CASSVGPGPYEQYF
TRBV6-5	TRBJ1-6	.	.	TGTGCCAGCAGTTACGGCAGGGGACCGACAAATTCACCCCTCCACTTT	CASSYGRGPTNSPLHF
TRBV11-2	TRBJ1-1	.	.	TGTGCCAGCAGCTTACAGGGGTACACTGAAGCTTTCTTT	CASSLQGYTEAFF
TRBV7-9	TRBJ2-1	TRBD1	.	TGTGCCAGCAGCTCCGGGACAGGATCAAATGAGCAGTTCTTC	CASSSGTGSNEQFF
TRBV18	TRBJ1-4	.	.	TGTGCCAGCTCCCTCACGGGCTCCACTAATGAAAAACTGTTTTTT	CASSLTGSTNEKLFF
TRBV5-4	TRBJ2-7	.	.	TGTGCCAGCAGCTTGGATAAGGGCTCCTACGAGCAGTACTTC	CASSLDKGSYEQYF
TRBV6-2/TRBV6-3	TRBJ1-2	.	once	TGTGCCAGCAGTTACTCCCAGGGAATCGGTGGCTACACCTTC	CASSYSQGIGGYTF
TRBV27	TRBJ2-7	.	.	TGTGCCAGCAGCATGGCCCTCGACTACGAGCAGTACTTC	CASSMALDYEQYF